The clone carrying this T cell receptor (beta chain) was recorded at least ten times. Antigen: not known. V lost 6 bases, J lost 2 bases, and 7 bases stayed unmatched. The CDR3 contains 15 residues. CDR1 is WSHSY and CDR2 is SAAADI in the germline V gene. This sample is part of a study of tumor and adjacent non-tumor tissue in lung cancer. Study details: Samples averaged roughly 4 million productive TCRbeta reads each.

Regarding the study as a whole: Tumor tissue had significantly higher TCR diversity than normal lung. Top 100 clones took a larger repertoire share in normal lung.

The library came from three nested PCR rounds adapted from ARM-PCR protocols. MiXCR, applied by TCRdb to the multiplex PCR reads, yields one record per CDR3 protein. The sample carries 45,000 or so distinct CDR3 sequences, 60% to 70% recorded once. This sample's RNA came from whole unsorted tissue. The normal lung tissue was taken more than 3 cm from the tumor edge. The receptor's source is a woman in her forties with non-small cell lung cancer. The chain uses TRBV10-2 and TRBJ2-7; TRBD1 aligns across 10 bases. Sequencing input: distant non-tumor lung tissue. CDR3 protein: CASRTGQGGTYEQYF. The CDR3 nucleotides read TGCGCCAGCAGGACCGGACAGGGGGGGACCTACGAGCAGTACTTC.